This TCR beta chain appears in the sequencing data of a study of cytomegalovirus exposure and HLA in healthy donors. This clone was detected only a few times. Primers included in the PCR were 60 Vbeta and 13 Jbeta primers. Profiling relied on immunoSEQ multiplex PCR, and the TCRdb table lists in-frame clones only, not all of them. Of about 140,000 clones listed, about 80% are singletons. Germline V CDR1 and CDR2: LNHNV, YYDKDF (reference sequence). V lost 1 base to trimming and J lost 2 bases, with 17 bases between them. The CDR3 loop spans 17 amino acids. This receptor was identified in a man aged 35-49 years in good health and CMV-seropositive. The chain recombines TRBV15 with TRBJ2-5; a possible D gene is TRBD2 (6 bases). Sequenced sample: PBMCs. CDR3 amino acids: CATSRVRSSRGQETQYF. CDR3 DNA sequence: TGTGCCACCAGCAGAGTTAGGAGCAGCCGGGGGCAAGAGACCCAGTACTTC. The full variable domain, completed using reference TRBV15 and TRBJ2-5, is DAMVIQNPRYQVTQFGKPVTLSCSQTLNHNVMYWYQQKSSQAPKLLFHYYDKDFNNEADTPDNFQSRRPNTSFCFLDIRSPGLGDTAMYLCATSRVRSSRGQETQYFGPGTRLLVL.